The entry below gives a single T cell receptor (beta chain) sequence along with its context. The CDR3 extends over 15 amino acids. Germline values: CDR1 SGHTA, CDR2 FQGTGA. The germline V and J ends were trimmed by 0 bases and 0 bases, with 8 bases remaining between them. The sample is drawn from a study of control samples from healthy donors and cancer patients. The assay was immunoSEQ multiplex PCR, and TCRdb's table has in-frame clones only and misses some. The data show 120,000 or so clones, with around 87% seen just once and less than 9.5% held by the top ten. V and J are TRBV7-3 and TRBJ1-1; possibly TRBD1 for D (5 bases). This TCR was sampled from a man in his forties in good health. The sequencing sample was made of blood. The CDR3 DNA reads TGTGCCAGCAGCTTAACTAGGGGAATGAACACTGAAGCTTTCTTT. Amino acids: CASSLTRGMNTEAFF.